The 11 T cell receptor beta chains listed next were all sequenced from one sample in a study of a mutant IDH1 vaccine in newly diagnosed glioma. The assay was immunoSEQ multiplex PCR, and TCRdb's table has in-frame clones only and misses some. Of 70,000 to 95,000 clones detected, roughly 80% appear once; the ten largest clones hold nearly 5.5%. Time point of the sample: baseline, week 1 (first vaccination visit). Treatment defined: pre-vaccination baseline after standard-of-care therapy. The sample was PBMCs, taken from a glioma patient treated with radiotherapy, temozolomide or both. The receptors shown here come from a man in his forties or fifties with glioma. Some clones in this sample may be carry-over from other donors' samples.

This sequence joins TRBV29-1 and TRBJ1-1; a possible D gene is TRBD1 (6 bases). Germline CDR1 is SQVTM and CDR2 is ANQGSEA. V lost 6 bases, J lost 0 bases, and 14 bases lay in between. This CDR3 has 14 amino acids. The DNA for the CDR3 is TGCAGCGTGGCCCGGGACAACCTGAACACTGAAGCTTTCTTT. It is translated as CSVARDNLNTEAFF.

The chain has TRBV13 and TRBJ1-2; maybe TRBD1 (5 bases). The CDR3 contains 15 residues. The germline CDR1 and CDR2 sequences are PRHDT and FYEKMQ (reference sequence). Trimming took 0 bases from V and 6 from J, leaving 14 bases between them. The chain's CDR3 is CASSLGRDPSNGYTF. Written as DNA, the CDR3 is TGTGCCAGCAGCTTAGGCCGGGACCCGAGCAATGGCTACACCTTC.

The CDR3 DNA is TGTGCCAGCAGCCCCGGGACTCAAGCCAAAAACATTCAGTACTTC. Its translation is CASSPGTQAKNIQYF. The chain recombines TRBV5-8 with TRBJ2-4, with D tentatively TRBD2 (6 bases). CDR1 is SGHTS and CDR2 is YDEGEE in the germline V gene. V dropped 4 bases and J dropped 0 bases, with 11 bases sitting between them. The CDR3 has 15 residues.

The chain combines TRBV19 with TRBJ1-2; D unclear. Germline lookup yields CDR1 LNHDA and CDR2 SQIVND (reference sequence). CDR3 length: 12 amino acids. With 3 bases removed from V and 8 bases from J, the gap between germline ends came to 10 bases. The CDR3 spells CASSILGAGYTF. The CDR3 coding sequence is TGTGCCAGTAGTATTTTAGGAGCCGGCTACACCTTC.

The chain is built from TRBV4-1 and TRBJ1-4; D unresolved. The CDR3 length is 16 residues. Germline values: CDR1 MGHRA, CDR2 YSYEKL. With 0 bases removed from V and 5 bases from J, the gap between germline ends came to 13 bases. The CDR3 reads CASSQDSYEPNEKLFF. The CDR3 DNA follows: TGCGCCAGCAGCCAAGACTCTTATGAACCCAATGAAAAACTGTTTTTT.

This clone was recorded only once. The rearrangement links TRBV5-1 to TRBJ1-4; the match to TRBD1 covers 9 bases. CDR3 length: 14 amino acids. J was trimmed by 8 bases and V by 4 bases; bases with no gene match: 6. Germline CDR1 reads SGHRS; CDR2 reads YFSETQ. CDR3 in amino acids: CASSMTGGEEKLFF. The CDR3, as DNA: TGCGCCAGCAGCATGACAGGGGGAGAGGAAAAACTGTTTTTT.

The chain joins TRBV6-5 to TRBJ2-7; TRBD2 agrees at 10 bases. From germline, CDR1 is MNHEY and CDR2 SVGAGI. The length of the CDR3 is 13 residues. The V segment lost 6 bases and the J segment 7 bases; nucleotides outside the gene matches: 6. The CDR3 loop is CASRGSGGWEQYF. The DNA of the CDR3 is TGTGCCAGCAGAGGTAGCGGGGGGTGGGAGCAGTACTTC.

CDR3 nucleotide sequence: TGCGCCAGCAGATGGGGGCCTAATCAGCCCCAGCATTTT. Amino acid sequence: CASRWGPNQPQHF. The rearrangement uses TRBV5-1 and TRBJ1-5, with a weak D call TRBD1 (6 bases). V gave up 5 bases and J gave up 4 bases, with 10 bases separating them. Germline V gene sequence: CDR1 SGHRS, CDR2 YFSETQ. The CDR3 contains 13 residues.

The genes are TRBV6-5 and TRBJ2-3, with 10 bases matching TRBD1. The CDR3 contains 15 residues. Germline trimming cut 3 bases from V and 3 bases from J; bases unmatched to any gene: 3. Looked up from germline, CDR1 is MNHEY and CDR2 is SVGAGI. Here the CDR3 DNA reads TGTGCCAGCAGTTATAGGGACAGGGGTACAGATACGCAGTATTTT. It encodes CASSYRDRGTDTQYF.

This sequence joins TRBV30 and TRBJ2-5; D may be TRBD1 or TRBD2 (6 bases each). This CDR3 has 14 residues. The ends were cut back, 0 bases at V and 5 bases at J, with 13 bases in the middle. The germline V gene encodes CDR1 GTSNPN and CDR2 SVGIG (reference sequence). The CDR3 coding sequence is TGTGCCTGGAGTGTACTCGGGGGCGGGGAGACCCAGTACTTC. The encoded protein is CAWSVLGGGETQYF.

This chain links TRBV18 with TRBJ1-1, with 10 bases lining up with TRBD1. The CDR3 has 16 residues. Per germline, CDR1 KGHSH and CDR2 LQKENI. The V and J ends lost 3 bases and 6 bases, in that order; junction bases with no gene match: 10. The CDR3 DNA reads as TGTGCCAGCTCACCCAGACAGGGGGCGGACGTACCTGAAGCTTTCTTT. Protein: CASSPRQGADVPEAFF.